One sample yielded the 31 T cell receptor beta chains listed below, sequenced in a study of a mutant IDH1 vaccine in newly diagnosed glioma. Time point here: week 5, during vaccination. Topical imiquimod accompanied each vaccine dose, which consisted of 300 ug of mutant IDH1 20-mer peptide. Using immunoSEQ multiplex PCR, the repertoire was profiled, and TCRdb retains in-frame clones only, with some absent. The table shows about 25,000 clones, with roughly 77% occurring only once. The antigens of these receptors remain unknown. Specimen: PBMCs, collected from a glioma patient whose treatment included an IDH1 peptide vaccine. The receptors were gathered from a man aged 35 to 55 with glioma.

V and J are TRBV5-6 and TRBJ2-3; perhaps TRBD1 as D (5 bases). V lost 4 bases and J 0 bases, leaving 18 bases between the germline ends. Germline V gene lookup returns CDR1 SGHDT and CDR2 YYEEEE. The CDR3 loop spans 17 amino acids. CDR3 nucleotide sequence: TGTGCCAGCAGCCGGACATTGGGGTCCTTTAGCACAGATACGCAGTATTTT. This codes for CASSRTLGSFSTDTQYF.

The chain links TRBV5-8 to TRBJ2-3; TRBD1 matches 9 bases. This CDR3 has 18 residues. Germline V gene lookup returns CDR1 SGHTS and CDR2 YDEGEE. V lost 4 bases to trimming and J lost 0 bases; unmatched junction nucleotides: 12. CDR3 loop: CASSRGQGPNLSTDTQYF. CDR3 in DNA: TGTGCCAGCAGCCGCGGACAGGGGCCAAATCTTAGCACAGATACGCAGTATTTT. Full variable domain (outside the CDR3, taken from reference TRBV5-8 and TRBJ2-3): EAGVTQSPTHLIKTRGQQATLRCSPISGHTSVYWYQQALGLGLQFLLWYDEGEERNRGNFPPRFSGRQFPNYSSELNVNALELEDSALYLCASSRGQGPNLSTDTQYFGPGTRLTVL.

The chain is built from TRBV11-2 and TRBJ2-2, with 11 bases that match TRBD1. This CDR3 is built from 15 residues. V dropped 5 bases and J dropped 4; count of bases not matched to a gene: 3. Looked up from germline, CDR1 is SGHAT and CDR2 is FQNNGV. The CDR3 region is CASSLGTGGTGELFF. The CDR3 DNA follows: TGTGCCAGCAGCCTCGGGACAGGGGGCACCGGGGAGCTGTTTTTT.

The rearrangement uses TRBV19 and TRBJ1-5; a possible D gene is TRBD1 (5 bases). There are 14 residues in the CDR3. Deletions cut 8 bases from V and 4 bases from J, with 15 bases between. Germline CDR1 is LNHDA and CDR2 is SQIVND (reference sequence). CDR3 coding DNA: TGTGCCAGTTCTTCCGGGACCTTGAATCAGCCCCAGCATTTT. It specifies CASSSGTLNQPQHF. Using reference TRBV19 and TRBJ1-5 for the parts outside the CDR3, the full variable domain is DGGITQSPKYLFRKEGQNVTLSCEQNLNHDAMYWYRQDPGQGLRLIYYSQIVNDFQKGDIAEGYSVSREKKESFPLTVTSAQKNPTAFYLCASSSGTLNQPQHFGDGTRLSIL.

V usage is TRBV27 and J usage is TRBJ2-1, with 16 bases fitting TRBD2. Germline loops: CDR1 MNHEY, CDR2 SMNVEV (reference sequence). The length of the CDR3 is 18 residues. Germline trimming cut 3 bases from V and 7 bases from J; bases unmatched to any gene: 9. CDR3 sequence: CASSFSGLAGGPRNEQFF. CDR3 coding DNA: TGTGCCAGCAGTTTTTCGGGACTAGCGGGAGGGCCAAGGAATGAGCAGTTCTTC.

The V gene is TRBV4-2, the J gene TRBJ2-1, with 16 nucleotides matching TRBD2. Unmatched junction bases numbered 9, after V lost 5 bases and J lost 5 bases. Looked up from germline, CDR1 is LGHNA and CDR2 is YNFKEQ. CDR3 length equals 18 residues. The CDR3 protein is CASSNQPGLAGGDNEQFF. CDR3 coding DNA: TGTGCCAGCAGCAACCAGCCGGGACTAGCGGGAGGGGACAATGAGCAGTTCTTC.

This sequence joins TRBV19 and TRBJ1-2; TRBD1 agrees at 7 bases. CDR3 length: 15 residues. Germline lookup yields CDR1 LNHDA and CDR2 SQIVND (reference sequence). Trimming took 5 bases from V and 4 from J; bases not matched to a gene: 10. The DNA of the CDR3 is TGTGCCAGTAGTGGGGGACAGACTCGTGGCTATGGCTACACCTTC. It yields the protein CASSGGQTRGYGYTF.

This clone showed up just a few times. The chain employs TRBV7-9 and TRBJ1-5, with no clear D. This CDR3 is 13 amino acids long. Trimming shortened V by 2 bases and J by 2 bases, and 4 bases separated the two germline ends. Germline V gene data show CDR1 as SEHNR and CDR2 as FQNEAQ (reference sequence). CDR3 region: CASSLQGNQPQHF. CDR3 DNA: TGTGCCAGCAGCTTACAGGGCAATCAGCCCCAGCATTTT.

This clone was counted between two and nine times. The V and J genes are TRBV27 and TRBJ1-5; TRBD1 is a possible D gene (5 bases). Germline V gene data show CDR1 as MNHEY and CDR2 as SMNVEV (reference sequence). Trimming removed 5 bases at V and 1 base at J, with 9 bases between. The CDR3 is made up of 14 amino acids. CDR3 sequence: CASSTYRSNQPQHF. In DNA, the CDR3 is TGTGCCAGCAGTACCTACAGGAGCAATCAGCCCCAGCATTTT.

This clone has more than one count but fewer than ten. This rearrangement joins TRBV9 to TRBJ1-2, with D possibly being TRBD1 (5 bases). The CDR3 sequence is 13 residues long. CDR1 and CDR2 (germline): SGDLS, YYNGEE. Trimming shortened V by 0 bases and J by 8 bases, and 11 bases separated the two germline ends. CDR3 nucleotides: TGTGCCAGCAGCGTAGGTGGGGGATACGGCTACACCTTC. Its translation is CASSVGGGYGYTF.

The J gene is TRBJ2-1, the V gene TRBV4-1; D tentatively fits TRBD1 or TRBD2 (6 bases each). Germline V gene lookup returns CDR1 MGHRA and CDR2 YSYEKL. There are 14 residues in the CDR3. Trimming shortened V by 3 bases and J by 5 bases, and 11 bases separated the two germline ends. CDR3 loop: CASSQGAGNNEQFF. The CDR3 DNA reads TGCGCCAGCAGCCAGGGGGCGGGAAACAATGAGCAGTTCTTC.

This clone was counted between two and nine times. CDR3 protein: CASSQDYLSGQAYEQYF. DNA of the CDR3: TGCGCCAGCAGCCAAGATTACCTGAGCGGGCAGGCCTACGAGCAGTACTTC. The chain couples TRBV4-1 to TRBJ2-7, with D tentatively TRBD2 (6 bases). From germline, CDR1 is MGHRA and CDR2 YSYEKL. Trimming shortened V by 0 bases and J by 2 bases, and 17 bases separated the two germline ends. This CDR3 spans 17 amino acids.

The J gene is TRBJ1-2, the V gene TRBV7-2; no clear D gene. V dropped 1 base and J dropped 5 bases, with 8 bases sitting between them. CDR1 SGHTA and CDR2 FQGNSA come from the germline V gene. This CDR3 is 13 amino acids long. CDR3 sequence (DNA): TGTGCCAGCAGCTTAGAGGCAGTTTATGGCTACACCTTC. It codes for CASSLEAVYGYTF.

The gene calls are TRBV15 and TRBJ1-5; D is ambiguous. The CDR3 has 18 residues. Germline assignment: CDR1 LNHNV and CDR2 YYDKDF (reference sequence). The germline V and J ends were trimmed by 0 bases and 0 bases, with 15 bases remaining between them. The CDR3 sequence is CATSREGSGGRSNQPQHF. The CDR3 nucleotides are TGTGCCACCAGCAGAGAGGGTAGCGGAGGTCGTAGCAATCAGCCCCAGCATTTT.

This clone appeared a few times. The rearrangement uses TRBV5-1 and TRBJ2-2, with D unclear. CDR3 size: 15 residues. The V end was cut by 2 bases, the J end by 0 bases, with 8 bases between. Per germline, CDR1 SGHRS and CDR2 YFSETQ. CDR3 protein: CASSFATANTGELFF. Here the CDR3 DNA reads TGCGCCAGCAGCTTTGCTACAGCGAACACCGGGGAGCTGTTTTTT. The variable domain in full, with the rest retrieved from reference TRBV5-1 and TRBJ2-2, is KAGVTQTPRYLIKTRGQQVTLSCSPISGHRSVSWYQQTPGQGLQFLFEYFSETQRNKGNFPGRFSGRQFSNSRSEMNVSTLELGDSALYLCASSFATANTGELFFGEGSRLTVL.

V is TRBV29-1 and J is TRBJ2-1; 7 bases are shared with TRBD2. The CDR3 is 14 amino acids. Germline trimming cut 6 bases from V and 5 bases from J; bases unmatched to any gene: 10. Germline CDR1 is SQVTM and CDR2 is ANQGSEA. For the CDR3, the DNA is TGCAGCGTCAGGCGGCTAGCGGCTAACAATGAGCAGTTCTTC. It yields the protein CSVRRLAANNEQFF.

This clone was detected once. The V call is TRBV7-2, the J call TRBJ2-3, with D unresolved. Trimming removed 1 base at V and 11 bases at J, with 13 bases between. The CDR3 is 13 amino acids. Germline assignment: CDR1 SGHTA and CDR2 FQGNSA. The CDR3 DNA reads as TGTGCCAGCAGCTTAGGGGCGGCAGACCGGCAGTATTTT. This encodes CASSLGAADRQYF.

This clone appeared a few times. CDR3 DNA: TGTGCCAGCACCCCACGGGACTATGGCTACACCTTC. Amino acids: CASTPRDYGYTF. The rearrangement joins TRBV2 to TRBJ1-2; unclear D gene. Germline V gene data show CDR1 as SNHLY and CDR2 as FYNNEI. V was trimmed by 7 bases and J by 3 bases, leaving 9 bases between them. The CDR3 covers 12 residues.

This chain connects TRBV4-3 to TRBJ2-1; D gene uncertain. Germline V gives CDR1 LGHNA, CDR2 YSLEER. V lost 1 base to trimming and J lost 5 bases, with 15 bases between them. The CDR3 contains 16 residues. The DNA for the CDR3 is TGCGCCAGCAGCCAAGCTTCGGTAGCTGGCGACAATGAGCAGTTCTTC. It translates to CASSQASVAGDNEQFF.

This clone was detected only a few times. The chain links TRBV7-9 to TRBJ1-1; 12 bases match TRBD1. The CDR3 contains 16 residues. Per the germline V gene, CDR1 is SEHNR and CDR2 is FQNEAQ (reference sequence). J lost 4 bases, V lost 3 bases, and 6 bases had no gene match. The CDR3 region is CASSLPGQGAGTEAFF. CDR3 DNA sequence: TGTGCCAGCAGCTTGCCGGGACAGGGGGCCGGCACTGAAGCTTTCTTT.

V and J are TRBV14 and TRBJ2-7; 8 bases agree with TRBD1. Unmatched junction bases numbered 1, after V lost 4 bases and J lost 2 bases. Germline V lookup: CDR1 SGHDN, CDR2 FVKESK. CDR3 length: 13 residues. CDR3 sequence: CASSPTGAYEQYF. The CDR3 DNA reads as TGTGCCAGCAGCCCGACAGGGGCCTACGAGCAGTACTTC.

CDR3 sequence (DNA): TGTGCTAGTGGCCGGGGGCTAGCGGGACGCACAGATACGCAGTATTTT. As protein: CASGRGLAGRTDTQYF. The rearrangement joins TRBV12-5 to TRBJ2-3, with 9 bases identical to TRBD2. The CDR3 length is 16 residues. The ends lost 6 bases at V and 1 base at J; junction bases unmatched: 8. Germline V gene sequence: CDR1 LGHNT, CDR2 FRNRAP.

The V gene is TRBV28, the J gene TRBJ1-1, with a tentative D call TRBD1 (5 bases). The V gene lost 2 bases and the J gene lost 0 bases, with 19 bases spanning the gap. There are 18 residues in the CDR3. Germline lookup yields CDR1 MDHEN and CDR2 SYDVKM. CDR3 sequence reads: CASSLGSLQGSMNTEAFF. DNA for the CDR3: TGTGCCAGCAGTTTAGGTAGTCTGCAGGGTTCGATGAACACTGAAGCTTTCTTT.

The genes are TRBV10-3 and TRBJ2-3; D remains ambiguous. In germline, CDR1 is ENHRY, CDR2 SYGVKD. The CDR3 contains 11 residues. V gave up 8 bases and J gave up 5 bases, with 8 bases separating them. CDR3 nucleotides: TGTGCCATCGGACCTATAGATACGCAGTATTTT. Protein sequence: CAIGPIDTQYF.

The rearrangement links TRBV5-8 to TRBJ1-5; D is possibly TRBD1 (6 bases). The CDR3 is 13 residues long. Germline loops: CDR1 SGHTS, CDR2 YDEGEE. V dropped 2 bases and J dropped 7 bases, with 10 bases sitting between them. The CDR3, as DNA: TGTGCCAGCAGCTTACAGGGAAACCAGCCCCAGCATTTT. Protein: CASSLQGNQPQHF.

The rearrangement joins TRBV1 to TRBJ1-2. TRBV1 is tagged as a pseudogene. This CDR3 is built from 16 residues. Here the CDR3 DNA reads TGCACCAGCAGCCTCGGAGTTGTGCGAAAGACCTATGGCTACACCTTC. This gives the protein CTSSLGVVRKTYGYTF.

J is TRBJ2-2 and V is TRBV11-3; D gene uncertain. The CDR3 covers 13 residues. Per the germline V gene, CDR1 is SGHNT and CDR2 is YENEEA. V lost 5 bases and J 5 bases, leaving 9 bases between the germline ends. This chain's CDR3 is CASSRFKTGELFF. CDR3 bases: TGTGCCAGCAGCCGTTTCAAAACCGGGGAGCTGTTTTTT.

This clone came up a few times. V is TRBV6-4 and J is TRBJ2-1; 9 nucleotides align to TRBD2. With 10 bases clipped from V and 4 bases from J, the junction kept 11 bases outside the gene matches. Germline values: CDR1 MRHNA, CDR2 SNTAGT. The CDR3 consists of 15 residues. CDR3 DNA: TGTGCCACCTCGACGGGCGGGGGGGAATACAATGAGCAGTTCTTC. It encodes CATSTGGGEYNEQFF.

This clone was seen once. The rearrangement uses TRBV29-1 and TRBJ1-1; D is unclear. V was clipped by 2 bases and J by 7 bases, with 11 bases between them. The CDR3 contains 12 residues. Germline assignment: CDR1 SQVTM and CDR2 ANQGSEA. The CDR3 DNA follows: TGCAGCGTTGAACCCCGGGAGGGTGAAGCTTTCTTT. It is translated as CSVEPREGEAFF.

The chain carries TRBV19 and TRBJ2-2; the match to TRBD1 covers 7 bases. The CDR3 totals 14 residues. The germline V gene has CDR1 LNHDA and CDR2 SQIVND (reference sequence). V was clipped by 6 bases and J by 0 bases; unmatched bases: 1. The CDR3 coding sequence is TGTGCCAGTAGCGGGACAGCGAACACCGGGGAGCTGTTTTTT. Its translation is CASSGTANTGELFF.

V usage is TRBV6-5 and J usage is TRBJ1-1; possibly TRBD1 for D (6 bases). The CDR3 is made up of 13 amino acids. Looked up from germline, CDR1 is MNHEY and CDR2 is SVGAGI. V was trimmed by 7 bases and J by 4 bases, leaving 13 bases between them. The chain's CDR3 is CASNLQGSTEAFF. CDR3 nucleotides: TGTGCCAGCAACCTACAGGGATCCACTGAAGCTTTCTTT.